This TCR beta chain was sequenced in a study of blood T cell repertoires in COVID-19. Sequenced by immunoSEQ multiplex PCR; TCRdb stores in-frame clones only, minus some. The sample comprises 100,000 or so clones, about 81% of which are singletons, and 17% rests with the top ten. The J segment lost 8 bases and the V segment lost 7 bases, leaving 12 bases of the junction unmatched. This CDR3 comprises 14 residues. Germline V gene sequence: CDR1 SGHDN, CDR2 FVKESK. This TCR came from a woman in her fifties or sixties with acute or convalescent COVID-19. The sample taken for sequencing was peripheral blood. V gene TRBV14 combines with J gene TRBJ1-2; 8 bases align to TRBD1. The CDR3 loop is CASTPTGASMGYTF. The CDR3 nucleotides read TGTGCCAGCACGCCGACAGGGGCATCTATGGGCTACACCTTC.